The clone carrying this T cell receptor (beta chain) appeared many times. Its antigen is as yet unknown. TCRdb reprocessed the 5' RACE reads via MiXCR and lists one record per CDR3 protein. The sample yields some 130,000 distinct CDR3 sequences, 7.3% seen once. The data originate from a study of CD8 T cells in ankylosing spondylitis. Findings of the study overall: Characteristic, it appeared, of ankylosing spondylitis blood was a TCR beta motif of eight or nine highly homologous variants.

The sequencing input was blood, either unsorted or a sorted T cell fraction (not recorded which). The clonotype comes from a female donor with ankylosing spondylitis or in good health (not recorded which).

The CDR3 bases are TGTGCCAGCAGCCAGATCTTCCCCGGGGGAGCCGTCACAGATACGCAGTATTTT. Residues: CASSQIFPGGAVTDTQYF. The rearrangement uses TRBV12-3 or TRBV12-4 and TRBJ2-3; the D gene is possibly TRBD2 (6 bases). The CDR3 is made up of 18 amino acids. V was cut by 6 bases and J by 2 bases, with 24 bases left in between.